There are many counts of the clone carrying this TCR beta chain. The data originate from a study of regulatory T cells in long-lasting Graves disease. Study-level background: Antithyroid drug exposure in newly diagnosed Graves' patients had lasted under 3 months.

Combining iRepertoire HTBI primers with Arm-PCR of CDR3 regions, the authors built TCR beta libraries. Using its own MiXCR run on the multiplex PCR reads, TCRdb lists one record per CDR3 protein. The repertoire holds about 220,000 distinct CDR3 sequences, with around 19% as singletons. Germline CDR1 KGHDR, CDR2 SFDVKD. Trimming stripped 3 bases from V and 8 bases from J, with 6 bases between. The CDR3 contains 11 residues. The time point denotes: newly diagnosed GD, antithyroid drugs for less than 3 months. Preparation of the TCR library used RNA extracted from PBMCs. The collection involved drawing 7.5 to 9.5 milliliters of peripheral blood into EDTA tubes.

The receptor was derived from a female donor with Graves disease. This chain links TRBV24-1 with TRBJ1-1; D gene unclear. Sample: peripheral blood mononuclear cells (PBMCs), taken at new diagnosis, from a patient treated with antithyroid drugs. The DNA for the CDR3 is TGTGCCACCAGTGATCTAGAAGAAGCTTTCTTT. Translation: CATSDLEEAFF.